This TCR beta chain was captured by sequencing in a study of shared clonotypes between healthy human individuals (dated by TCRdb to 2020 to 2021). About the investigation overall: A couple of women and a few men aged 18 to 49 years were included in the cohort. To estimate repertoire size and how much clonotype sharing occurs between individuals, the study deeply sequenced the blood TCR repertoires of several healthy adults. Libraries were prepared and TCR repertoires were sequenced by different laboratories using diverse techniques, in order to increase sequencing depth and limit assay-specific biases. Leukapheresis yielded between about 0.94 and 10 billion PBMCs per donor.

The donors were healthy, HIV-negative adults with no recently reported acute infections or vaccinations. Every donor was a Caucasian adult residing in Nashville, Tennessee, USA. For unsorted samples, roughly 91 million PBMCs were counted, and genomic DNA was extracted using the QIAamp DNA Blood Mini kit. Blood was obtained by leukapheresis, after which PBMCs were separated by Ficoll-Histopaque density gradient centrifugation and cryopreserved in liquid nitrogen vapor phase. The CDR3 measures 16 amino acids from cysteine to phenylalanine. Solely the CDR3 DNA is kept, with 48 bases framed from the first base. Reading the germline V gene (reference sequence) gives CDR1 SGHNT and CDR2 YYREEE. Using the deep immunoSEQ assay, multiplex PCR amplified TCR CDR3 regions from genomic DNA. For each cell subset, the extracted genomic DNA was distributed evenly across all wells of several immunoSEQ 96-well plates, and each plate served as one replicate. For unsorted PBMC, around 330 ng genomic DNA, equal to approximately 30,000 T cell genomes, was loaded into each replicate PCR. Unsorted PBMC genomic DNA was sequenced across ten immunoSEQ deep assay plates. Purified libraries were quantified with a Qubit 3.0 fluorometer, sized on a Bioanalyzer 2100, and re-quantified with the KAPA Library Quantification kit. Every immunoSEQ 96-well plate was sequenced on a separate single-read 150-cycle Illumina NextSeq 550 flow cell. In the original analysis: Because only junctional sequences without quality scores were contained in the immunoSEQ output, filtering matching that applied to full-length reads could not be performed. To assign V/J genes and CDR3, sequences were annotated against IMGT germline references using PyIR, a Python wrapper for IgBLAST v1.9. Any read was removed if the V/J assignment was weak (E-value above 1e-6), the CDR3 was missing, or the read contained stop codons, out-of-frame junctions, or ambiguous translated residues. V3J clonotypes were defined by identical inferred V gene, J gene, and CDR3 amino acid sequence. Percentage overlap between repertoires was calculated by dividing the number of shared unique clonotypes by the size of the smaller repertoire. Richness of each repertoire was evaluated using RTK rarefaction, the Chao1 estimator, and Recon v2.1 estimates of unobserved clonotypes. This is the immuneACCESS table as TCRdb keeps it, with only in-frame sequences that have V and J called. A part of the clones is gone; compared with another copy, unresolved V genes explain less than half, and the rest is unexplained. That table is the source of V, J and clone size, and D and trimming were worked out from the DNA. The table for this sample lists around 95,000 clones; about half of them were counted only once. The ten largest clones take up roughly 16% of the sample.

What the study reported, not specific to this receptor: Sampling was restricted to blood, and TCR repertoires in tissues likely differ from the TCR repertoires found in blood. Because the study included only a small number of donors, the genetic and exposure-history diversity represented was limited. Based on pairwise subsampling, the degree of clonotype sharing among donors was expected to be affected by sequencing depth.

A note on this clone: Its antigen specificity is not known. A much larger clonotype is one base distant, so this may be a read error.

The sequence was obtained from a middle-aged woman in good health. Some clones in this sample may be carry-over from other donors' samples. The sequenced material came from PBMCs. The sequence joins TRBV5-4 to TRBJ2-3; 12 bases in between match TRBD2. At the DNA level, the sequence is TGTGCCGGCAGCCAAAGACTAGCGGGAGTAACAGATACGCAGTATTTT. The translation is CAGSQRLAGVTDTQYF.